This T cell receptor beta chain was retrieved from a study of vaccination and CD4 T cells after COVID-19. Study-level information: The study enrolled six male and four female convalescents, two of whom were Hispanic.

This clonotype appeared once. Its target is unknown. Stated treatment: roughly 10-day PBMC culture with coronavirus spike peptide pools or control peptides (ViraFEST assay). Before the COVID-19 pandemic (2011-2018), CD4+ T cells were obtained from the unexposed donor. After expanding antigen-specific T cells with peptide pools, ViraFEST sequenced their TCRs. Germline CDR1 DFQATT, CDR2 SNEGSKA (reference sequence). This CDR3 has 15 amino acids. Trimming removed 0 bases at V and 0 bases at J, with 12 bases between. Sequenced with the Oncomine TCR Beta short-read assay was DNA taken from cultured CD4+ T cells. Genomic DNA was isolated from CD4+ T cells that had been cultured. Via MiXCR, TCRdb re-called the PCR reads, giving one row per CDR3 protein. This sample has about 5,600 distinct CDR3 sequences; approximately 40% occur once, and the top ten carry roughly a third.

The V call is TRBV20-1, the J call TRBJ2-7, with D tentatively TRBD2 (5 bases). The TCR sequence derives from a human donor in good health. Sequenced input: CD4+ T cells from blood, cultured in vitro. CDR3 nucleotide sequence: TGCAGTGCTAGAGATCCGAAGCGGAGCTCCTACGAGCAGTACTTC. This translates into CSARDPKRSSYEQYF.